This T cell receptor (beta chain) was sequenced in a study of blood T cell repertoires in COVID-19. Looking at the study overall: COVID-19 samples from acute and convalescent phases originated in the United States, Italy and Spain. From T cells, B-cell-depleted T cells, or PBMCs came the material, which was cDNA or gDNA.

Trimming shortened V by 7 bases and J by 6 bases, and 12 bases separated the two germline ends. The CDR3 consists of 13 residues. Original data processing: Amplification from reference gene primers served as the basis for estimated nucleated cell counts. This table comes from immunoSEQ multiplex PCR, and its TCRdb copy is limited to in-frame clones, with some not included. Clonal size and the V and J genes are those of that table, whereas D and trimming came from the DNA. The table includes 100,000 or so clones, 92% detected once. Sequenced sample: peripheral blood. The sequence derives from a middle-aged man with active COVID-19. V usage is TRBV12-3 or TRBV12-4 and J usage is TRBJ1-4; the D is unclear. The CDR3 spells CASISTNDEKLFF. In nucleotides, the CDR3 is TGTGCCAGCATTTCCACTAACGATGAAAAACTGTTTTTT.